Given below is one T cell receptor beta chain in context. What it binds is not known. This CDR3 has 15 residues. V lost 7 bases and J lost 0, with 13 bases in between. CDR1 and CDR2 from the germline V gene are MNHNS and SASEGT. Sample barcodes and UMIs were carried by the TCR alpha and TCR beta cDNA libraries that 5'RACE generated with constant-segment primers. Each CDR3 protein is one row after TCRdb ran MiXCR on the 5' RACE reads. This table has under 400,000 distinct CDR3 sequences, around 28% appearing once. This entry is derived from a study of T-cell memory formation after mild COVID-19. Study-wide points: Within pre-infection memory, some responding clones were found, suggesting cross-reactive memory joined.

Sequencing was performed on PBMCs or a T cell subset sorted from them (not recorded which). This clonotype was obtained from an adult woman who had mild COVID-19 (a few samples of this study predate the infection). Cell type and time point are not known. The chain carries TRBV6-1 and TRBJ1-5; TRBD1 is a possible D gene (5 bases). The CDR3 bases are TGTGCCAGCAAAACCGGGGGATATAGCAATCAGCCCCAGCATTTT. It translates to CASKTGGYSNQPQHF.